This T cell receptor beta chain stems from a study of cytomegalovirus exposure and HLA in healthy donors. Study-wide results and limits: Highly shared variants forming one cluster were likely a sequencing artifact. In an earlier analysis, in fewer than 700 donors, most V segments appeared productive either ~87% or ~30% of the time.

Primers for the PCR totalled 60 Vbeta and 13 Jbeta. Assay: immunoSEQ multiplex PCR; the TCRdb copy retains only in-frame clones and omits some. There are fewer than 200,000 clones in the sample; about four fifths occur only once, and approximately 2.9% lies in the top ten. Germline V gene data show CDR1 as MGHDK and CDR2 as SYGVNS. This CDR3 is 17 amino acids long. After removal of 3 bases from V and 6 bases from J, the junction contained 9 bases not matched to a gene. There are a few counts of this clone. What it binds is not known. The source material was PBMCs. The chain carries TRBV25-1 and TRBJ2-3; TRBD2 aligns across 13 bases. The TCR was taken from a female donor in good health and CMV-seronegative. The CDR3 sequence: CASSETGLAGARDTQYF. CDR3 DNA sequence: TGTGCCAGCAGTGAGACCGGACTAGCGGGAGCCAGGGATACGCAGTATTTT.